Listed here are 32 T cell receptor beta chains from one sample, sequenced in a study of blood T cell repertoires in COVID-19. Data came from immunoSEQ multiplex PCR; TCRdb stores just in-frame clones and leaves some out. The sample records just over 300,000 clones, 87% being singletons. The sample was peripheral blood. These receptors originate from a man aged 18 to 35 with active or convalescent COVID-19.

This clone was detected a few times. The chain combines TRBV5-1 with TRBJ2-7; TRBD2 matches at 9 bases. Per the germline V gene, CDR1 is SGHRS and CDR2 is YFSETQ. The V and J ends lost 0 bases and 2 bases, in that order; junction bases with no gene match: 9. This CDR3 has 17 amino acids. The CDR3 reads CASSLGLAGRLTYEQYF. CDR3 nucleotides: TGCGCCAGCAGCTTGGGGCTAGCGGGACGTCTCACCTACGAGCAGTACTTC.

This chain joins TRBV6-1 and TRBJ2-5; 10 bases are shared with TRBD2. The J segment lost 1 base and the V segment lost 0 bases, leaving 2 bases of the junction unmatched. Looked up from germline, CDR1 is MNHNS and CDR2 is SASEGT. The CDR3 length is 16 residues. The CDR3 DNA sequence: TGTGCCAGCAGTGAAGCTAGCGGGGGGATCCAAGAGACCCAGTACTTC. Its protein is CASSEASGGIQETQYF.

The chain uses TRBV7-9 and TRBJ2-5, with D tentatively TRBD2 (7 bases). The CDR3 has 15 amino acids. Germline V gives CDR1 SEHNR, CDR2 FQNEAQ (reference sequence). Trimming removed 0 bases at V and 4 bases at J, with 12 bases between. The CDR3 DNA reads TGTGCCAGCAGCTTAGCGGGGGGGCCATCAGAGACCCAGTACTTC. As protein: CASSLAGGPSETQYF.

As DNA, the CDR3 is TGTGCCAGCAGTGTGACTAGCGGGAGTGCCTACGAGCAGTACTTC. Translated, it gives CASSVTSGSAYEQYF. The chain combines TRBV2 with TRBJ2-7; 12 bases agree with TRBD2. Losses at the gene ends were 4 bases for V and 2 bases for J; bases not matched to a gene: 3. CDR1 is SNHLY and CDR2 is FYNNEI in the germline V gene. This CDR3 is built from 15 residues.

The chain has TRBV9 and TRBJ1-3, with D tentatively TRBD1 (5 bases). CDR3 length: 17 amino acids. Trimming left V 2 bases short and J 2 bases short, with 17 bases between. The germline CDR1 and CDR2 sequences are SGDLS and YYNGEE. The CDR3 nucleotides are TGTGCCAGCAGCGTGGGGGGAAGGACTCGGACTGGAAACACCATATATTTT. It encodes CASSVGGRTRTGNTIYF.

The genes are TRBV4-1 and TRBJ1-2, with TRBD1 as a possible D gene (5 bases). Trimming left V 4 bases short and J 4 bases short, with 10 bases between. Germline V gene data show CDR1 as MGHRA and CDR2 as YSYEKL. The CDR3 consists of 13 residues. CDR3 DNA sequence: TGCGCCAGCAGCCTAGGGGTGGGCTATGGCTACACCTTC. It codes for CASSLGVGYGYTF.

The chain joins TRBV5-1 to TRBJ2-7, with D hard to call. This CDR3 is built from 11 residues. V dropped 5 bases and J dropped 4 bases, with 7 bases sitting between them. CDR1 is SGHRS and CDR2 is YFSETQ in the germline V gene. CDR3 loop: CASSDTYEQYF. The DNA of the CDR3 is TGCGCCAGCAGTGACACATACGAGCAGTACTTC.

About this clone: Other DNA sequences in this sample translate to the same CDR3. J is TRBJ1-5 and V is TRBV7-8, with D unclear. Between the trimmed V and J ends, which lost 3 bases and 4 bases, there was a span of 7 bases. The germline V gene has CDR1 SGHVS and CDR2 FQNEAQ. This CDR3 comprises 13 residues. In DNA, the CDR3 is TGTGCCAGCAGCTTTGGAGGGAATCAGCCCCAGCATTTT. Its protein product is CASSFGGNQPQHF.

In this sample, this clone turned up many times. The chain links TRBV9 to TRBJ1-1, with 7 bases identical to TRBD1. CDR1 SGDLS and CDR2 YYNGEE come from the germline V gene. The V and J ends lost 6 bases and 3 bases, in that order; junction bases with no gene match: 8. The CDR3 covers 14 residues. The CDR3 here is CASNETGPDTEAFF. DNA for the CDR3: TGTGCCAGCAACGAGACAGGGCCAGACACTGAAGCTTTCTTT. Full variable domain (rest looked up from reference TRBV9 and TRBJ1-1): DSGVTQTPKHLITATGQRVTLRCSPRSGDLSVYWYQQSLDQGLQFLIQYYNGEERAKGNILERFSAQQFPDLHSELNLSSLELGDSALYFCASNETGPDTEAFFGQGTRLTVV.

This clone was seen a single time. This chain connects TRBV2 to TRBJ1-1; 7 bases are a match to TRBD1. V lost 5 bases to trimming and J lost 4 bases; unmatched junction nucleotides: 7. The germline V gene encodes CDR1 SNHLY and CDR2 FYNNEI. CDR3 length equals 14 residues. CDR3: CASSSTGVATEAFF. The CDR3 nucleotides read TGTGCCAGCAGTAGTACAGGGGTGGCCACTGAAGCTTTCTTT.

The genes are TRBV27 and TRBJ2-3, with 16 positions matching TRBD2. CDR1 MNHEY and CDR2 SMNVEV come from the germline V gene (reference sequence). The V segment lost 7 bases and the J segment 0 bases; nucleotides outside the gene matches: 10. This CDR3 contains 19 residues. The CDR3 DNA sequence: TGTGCCAGCACTCTTGCGGGACTAGCGGGAGGGCCAAGCACAGATACGCAGTATTTT. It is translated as CASTLAGLAGGPSTDTQYF.

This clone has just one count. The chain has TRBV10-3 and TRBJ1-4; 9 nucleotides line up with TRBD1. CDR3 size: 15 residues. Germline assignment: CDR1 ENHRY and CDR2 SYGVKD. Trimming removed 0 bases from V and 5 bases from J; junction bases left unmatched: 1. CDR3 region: CAISESTGGNEKLFF. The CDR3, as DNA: TGTGCCATCAGTGAGTCGACAGGGGGAAATGAAAAACTGTTTTTT.

The CDR3 is CASSQGQLNTGELFF. CDR3 coding DNA: TGTGCCAGCTCCCAGGGACAGTTGAACACCGGGGAGCTGTTTTTT. J is TRBJ2-2 and V is TRBV18; 7 bases agree with TRBD1. Germline values: CDR1 KGHSH, CDR2 LQKENI. The CDR3 has 15 amino acids. V shed 6 bases, J shed 1 base, and the junction held 5 bases outside the gene matches. Complete variable domain (other parts from reference TRBV18 and TRBJ2-2): NAGVMQNPRHLVRRRGQEARLRCSPMKGHSHVYWYRQLPEEGLKFMVYLQKENIIDESGMPKERFSAEFPKEGPSILRIQQVVRGDSAAYFCASSQGQLNTGELFFGEGSRLTVL.

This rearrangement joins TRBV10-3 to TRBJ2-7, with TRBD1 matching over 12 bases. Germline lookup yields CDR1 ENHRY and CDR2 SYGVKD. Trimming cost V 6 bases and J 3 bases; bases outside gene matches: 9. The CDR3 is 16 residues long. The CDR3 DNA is TGTGCCATCAGAGGGACAGGGGGCGCAGTCGTCTACGAGCAGTACTTC. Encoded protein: CAIRGTGGAVVYEQYF.

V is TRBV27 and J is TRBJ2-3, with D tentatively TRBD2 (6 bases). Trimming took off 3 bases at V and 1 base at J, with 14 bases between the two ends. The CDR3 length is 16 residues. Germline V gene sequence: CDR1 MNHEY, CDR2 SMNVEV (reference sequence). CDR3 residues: CASSLTSSIGTDTQYF. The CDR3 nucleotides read TGTGCCAGCAGTTTGACTAGTTCTATCGGCACAGATACGCAGTATTTT.

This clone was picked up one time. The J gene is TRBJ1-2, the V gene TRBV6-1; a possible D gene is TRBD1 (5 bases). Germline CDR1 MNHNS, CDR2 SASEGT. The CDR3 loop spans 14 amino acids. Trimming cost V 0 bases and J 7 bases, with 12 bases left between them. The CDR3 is CASSEAVKTAGYTF. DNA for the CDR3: TGTGCCAGCAGTGAAGCGGTGAAGACAGCTGGCTACACCTTC.

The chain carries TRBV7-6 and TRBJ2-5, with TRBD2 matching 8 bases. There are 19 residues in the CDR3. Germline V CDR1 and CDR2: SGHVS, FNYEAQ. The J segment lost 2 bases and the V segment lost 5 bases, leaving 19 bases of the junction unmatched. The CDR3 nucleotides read TGTGCCAGCAGCCTGCTTATTCGACCGGGACTAGAAACGCAAGAGACCCAGTACTTC. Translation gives CASSLLIRPGLETQETQYF. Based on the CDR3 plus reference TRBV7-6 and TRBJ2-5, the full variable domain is GAGVSQSPRYKVTKRGQDVALRCDPISGHVSLYWYRQALGQGPEFLTYFNYEAQQDKSGLPNDRFSAERPEGSISTLTIQRTEQRDSAMYRCASSLLIRPGLETQETQYFGPGTRLLVL.

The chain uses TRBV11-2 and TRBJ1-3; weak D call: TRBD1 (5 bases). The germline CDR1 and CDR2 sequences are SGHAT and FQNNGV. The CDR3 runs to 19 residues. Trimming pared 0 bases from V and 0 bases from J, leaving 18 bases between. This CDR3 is CASSLDSTTVFSSGNTIYF. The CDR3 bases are TGTGCCAGCAGCTTAGATTCAACGACAGTCTTCAGCTCTGGAAACACCATATATTTT.

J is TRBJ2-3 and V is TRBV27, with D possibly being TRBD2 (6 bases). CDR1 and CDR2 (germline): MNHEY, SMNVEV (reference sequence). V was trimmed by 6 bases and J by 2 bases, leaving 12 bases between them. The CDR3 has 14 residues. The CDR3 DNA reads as TGTGCCAGCAGCACGCCGGGAGACACAGATACGCAGTATTTT. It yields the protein CASSTPGDTDTQYF.

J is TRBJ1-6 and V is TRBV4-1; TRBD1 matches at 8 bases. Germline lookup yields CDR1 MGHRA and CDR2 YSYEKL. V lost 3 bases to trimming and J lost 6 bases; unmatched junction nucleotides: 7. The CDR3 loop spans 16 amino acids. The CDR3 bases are TGCGCCAGCAGCCAGTGGGACAGGCTTTTTAATTCACCCCTCCACTTT. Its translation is CASSQWDRLFNSPLHF.

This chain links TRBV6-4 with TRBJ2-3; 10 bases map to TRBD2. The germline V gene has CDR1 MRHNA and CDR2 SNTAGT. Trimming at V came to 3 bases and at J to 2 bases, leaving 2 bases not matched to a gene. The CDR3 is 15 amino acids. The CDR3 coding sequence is TGTGCCAGCAGTGAGCTAGCGGGGGTCACAGATACGCAGTATTTT. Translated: CASSELAGVTDTQYF.

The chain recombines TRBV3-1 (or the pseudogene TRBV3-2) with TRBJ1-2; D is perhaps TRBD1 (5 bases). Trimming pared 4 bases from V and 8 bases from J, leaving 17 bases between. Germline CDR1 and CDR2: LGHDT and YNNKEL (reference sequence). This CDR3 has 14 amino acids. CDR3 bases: TGTGCCAGCAGCCCTCAATGGGGGGAATGGGGCTACACCTTC. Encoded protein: CASSPQWGEWGYTF.

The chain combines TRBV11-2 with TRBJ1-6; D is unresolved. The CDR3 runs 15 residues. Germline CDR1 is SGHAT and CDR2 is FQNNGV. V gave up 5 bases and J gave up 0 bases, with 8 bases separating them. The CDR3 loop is CASSRFGSYNSPLHF. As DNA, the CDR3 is TGTGCCAGCAGCCGGTTCGGCTCCTATAATTCACCCCTCCACTTT.

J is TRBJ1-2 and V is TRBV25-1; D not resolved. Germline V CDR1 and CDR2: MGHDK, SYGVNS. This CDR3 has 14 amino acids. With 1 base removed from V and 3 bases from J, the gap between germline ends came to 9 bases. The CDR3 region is CASSELEEDYGYTF. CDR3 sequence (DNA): TGTGCCAGCAGTGAATTGGAGGAGGACTATGGCTACACCTTC.

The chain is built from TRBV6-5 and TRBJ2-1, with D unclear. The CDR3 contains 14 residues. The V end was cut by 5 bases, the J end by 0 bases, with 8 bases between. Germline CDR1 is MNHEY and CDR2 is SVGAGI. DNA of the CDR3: TGTGCCAGCAGTACTTTCCGCTCCTACAATGAGCAGTTCTTC. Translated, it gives CASSTFRSYNEQFF.

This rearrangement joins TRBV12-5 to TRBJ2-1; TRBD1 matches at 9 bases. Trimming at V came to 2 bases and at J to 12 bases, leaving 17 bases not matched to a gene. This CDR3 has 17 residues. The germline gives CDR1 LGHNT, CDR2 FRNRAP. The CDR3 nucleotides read TGTGCTAGTGGTTTGACCCGGACCGGGACAGGGCGGGCTGGGCAGTTCTTC. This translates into CASGLTRTGTGRAGQFF.

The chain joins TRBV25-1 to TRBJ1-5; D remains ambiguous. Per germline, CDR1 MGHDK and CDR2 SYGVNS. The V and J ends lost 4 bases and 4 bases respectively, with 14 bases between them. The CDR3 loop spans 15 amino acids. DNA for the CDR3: TGTGCCAGCAGTGGCGGACGGGGATCTAATCAGCCCCAGCATTTT. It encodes CASSGGRGSNQPQHF.

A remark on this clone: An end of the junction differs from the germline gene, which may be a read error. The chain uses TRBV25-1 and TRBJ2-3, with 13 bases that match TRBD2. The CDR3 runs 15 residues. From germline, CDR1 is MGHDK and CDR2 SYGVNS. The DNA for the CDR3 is TGTGCCACCAGTCGGACTAGCGGGAGAGCAGATACGCAGTATTTT. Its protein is CATSRTSGRADTQYF.

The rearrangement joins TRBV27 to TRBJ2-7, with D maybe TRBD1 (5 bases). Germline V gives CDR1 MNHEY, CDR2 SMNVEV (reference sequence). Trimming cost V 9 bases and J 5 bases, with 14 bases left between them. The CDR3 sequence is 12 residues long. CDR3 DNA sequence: TGTGCCAGTGCGGACCTAGGGGACGAGCAGTACTTC. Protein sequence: CASADLGDEQYF.

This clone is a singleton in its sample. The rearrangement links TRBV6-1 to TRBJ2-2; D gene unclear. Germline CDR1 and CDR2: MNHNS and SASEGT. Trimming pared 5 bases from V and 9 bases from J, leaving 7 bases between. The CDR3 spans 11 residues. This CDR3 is CASSNGWELFF. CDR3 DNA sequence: TGTGCCAGCAGTAACGGGTGGGAGCTGTTTTTT.

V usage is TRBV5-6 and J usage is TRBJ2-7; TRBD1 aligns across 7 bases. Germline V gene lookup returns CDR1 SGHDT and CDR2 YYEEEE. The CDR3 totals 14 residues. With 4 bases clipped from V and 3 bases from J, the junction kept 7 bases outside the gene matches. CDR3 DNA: TGTGCCAGCAGCGGGGGACAGCCTAACTACGAGCAGTACTTC. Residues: CASSGGQPNYEQYF.

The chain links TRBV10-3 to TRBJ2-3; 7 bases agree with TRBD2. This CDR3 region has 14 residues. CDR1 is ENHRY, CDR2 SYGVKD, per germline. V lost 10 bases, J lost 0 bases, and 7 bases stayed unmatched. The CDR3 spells CATSGGSSTDTQYF. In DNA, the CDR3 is TGTGCCACCTCCGGGGGGTCTAGCACAGATACGCAGTATTTT.